Reported below is one TCR beta chain. Its target is unknown. The germline CDR1 and CDR2 sequences are SGDLS and YYNGEE. J was trimmed by 8 bases and V by 2 bases; bases with no gene match: 9. CDR3 length: 16 residues. Healthy individuals who donated bone marrow served as the donors. This entry comes from a study of cytomegalovirus exposure and HLA in healthy donors. Study in general: An analysis done earlier identified 100 million to 140 million unique TCR beta sequences from about 179 million T cells. The study's findings and limits: Most observed TCR sequences were rare, whereas some public TCRs were detected in many donors. Reports showed the classifier diagnosing cytomegalovirus status with high specificity and sensitivity.

The PCR was carried out with 60 Vbeta primers and 13 Jbeta primers. Generated by immunoSEQ multiplex PCR, the TCRdb table keeps only in-frame clones and is missing some. The table lists around 99,000 clones, 82% of them singletons, with 2% to 3% in the top ten. This TCR was sampled from a man younger than 40 in good health and CMV-seropositive. Sequencing was performed on PBMCs. The J gene is TRBJ1-6, the V gene TRBV9; 8 bases are a match to TRBD1. The CDR3 is CASSVNRGGLDSPLHF. The CDR3 coding sequence is TGTGCCAGCAGCGTCAACAGGGGGGGTTTGGATTCACCCCTCCACTTT.